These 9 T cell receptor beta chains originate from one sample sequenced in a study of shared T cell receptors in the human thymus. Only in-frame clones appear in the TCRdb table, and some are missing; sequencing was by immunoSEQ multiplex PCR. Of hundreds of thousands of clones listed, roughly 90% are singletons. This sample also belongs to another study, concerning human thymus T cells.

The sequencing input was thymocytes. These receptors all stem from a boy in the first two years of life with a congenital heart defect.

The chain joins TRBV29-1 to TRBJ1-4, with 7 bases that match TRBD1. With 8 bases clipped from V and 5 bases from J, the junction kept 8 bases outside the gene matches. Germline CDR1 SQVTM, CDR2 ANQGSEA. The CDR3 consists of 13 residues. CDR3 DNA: TGCAGCACGTGGGGGACAGAGAATGAAAAACTGTTTTTT. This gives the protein CSTWGTENEKLFF.

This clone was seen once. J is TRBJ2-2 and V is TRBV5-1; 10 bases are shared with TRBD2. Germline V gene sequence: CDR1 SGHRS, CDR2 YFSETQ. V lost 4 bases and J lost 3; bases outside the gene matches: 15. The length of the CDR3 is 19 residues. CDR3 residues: CASSRRGRTSGAYTGELFF. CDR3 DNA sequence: TGCGCCAGCAGCCGCCGGGGGCGAACTAGCGGGGCTTACACCGGGGAGCTGTTTTTT.

CDR3 in DNA: TGTGCCAGTAGTATCCGCCCATCCTGGGACAGGTGGGCCAAAAACATTCAGTACTTC. It is translated as CASSIRPSWDRWAKNIQYF. The rearrangement links TRBV19 to TRBJ2-4; 8 nucleotides line up with TRBD1. V dropped 3 bases and J dropped 1; count of bases not matched to a gene: 14. Germline V gene sequence: CDR1 LNHDA, CDR2 SQIVND (reference sequence). The CDR3 spans 19 residues.

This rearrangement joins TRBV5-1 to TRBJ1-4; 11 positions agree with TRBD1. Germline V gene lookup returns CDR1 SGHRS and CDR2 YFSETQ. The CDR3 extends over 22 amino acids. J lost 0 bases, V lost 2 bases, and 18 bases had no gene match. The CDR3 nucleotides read TGCGCCAGCAGCTTAGAACTCACGGGGACAGGGGGTTTTTCTGCAACTAATGAAAAACTGTTTTTT. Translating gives CASSLELTGTGGFSATNEKLFF.

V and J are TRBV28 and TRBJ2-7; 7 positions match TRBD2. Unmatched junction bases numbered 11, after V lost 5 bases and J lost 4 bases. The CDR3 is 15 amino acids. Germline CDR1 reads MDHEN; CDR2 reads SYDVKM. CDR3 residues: CASSRRLAPIYEQYF. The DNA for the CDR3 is TGTGCCAGCAGTCGGAGACTAGCCCCGATATACGAGCAGTACTTC.

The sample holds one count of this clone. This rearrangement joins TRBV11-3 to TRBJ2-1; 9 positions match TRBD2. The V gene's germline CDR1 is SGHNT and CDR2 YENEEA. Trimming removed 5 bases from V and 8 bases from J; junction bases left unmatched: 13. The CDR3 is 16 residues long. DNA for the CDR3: TGTGCCAGCAGCCCCAGCTTAGCGGGAGTAGGCGATGAGCAGTTCTTC. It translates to CASSPSLAGVGDEQFF.

In nucleotides, the CDR3 is TGCGCCAGCAGCTCTAGGGGATACAATGAGCAGTTCTTC. As protein: CASSSRGYNEQFF. The chain recombines TRBV5-1 with TRBJ2-1; TRBD1 is a possible D gene (5 bases). The CDR3 sequence is 13 residues long. Trimming cost V 3 bases and J 4 bases, with 8 bases left between them. Germline lookup yields CDR1 SGHRS and CDR2 YFSETQ.

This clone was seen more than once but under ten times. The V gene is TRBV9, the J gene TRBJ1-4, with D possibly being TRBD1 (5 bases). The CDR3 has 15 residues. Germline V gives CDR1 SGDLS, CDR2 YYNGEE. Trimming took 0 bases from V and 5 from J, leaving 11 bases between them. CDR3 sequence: CASSVDSGENEKLFF. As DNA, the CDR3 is TGTGCCAGCAGCGTAGACTCGGGGGAAAATGAAAAACTGTTTTTT.

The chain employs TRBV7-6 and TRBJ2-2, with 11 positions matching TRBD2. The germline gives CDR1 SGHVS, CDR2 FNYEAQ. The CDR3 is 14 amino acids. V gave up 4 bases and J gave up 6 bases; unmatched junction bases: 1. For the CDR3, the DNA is TGTGCCAGCAGCTCTAGCGGGAGGCCCGGGGAGCTGTTTTTT. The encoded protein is CASSSSGRPGELFF.